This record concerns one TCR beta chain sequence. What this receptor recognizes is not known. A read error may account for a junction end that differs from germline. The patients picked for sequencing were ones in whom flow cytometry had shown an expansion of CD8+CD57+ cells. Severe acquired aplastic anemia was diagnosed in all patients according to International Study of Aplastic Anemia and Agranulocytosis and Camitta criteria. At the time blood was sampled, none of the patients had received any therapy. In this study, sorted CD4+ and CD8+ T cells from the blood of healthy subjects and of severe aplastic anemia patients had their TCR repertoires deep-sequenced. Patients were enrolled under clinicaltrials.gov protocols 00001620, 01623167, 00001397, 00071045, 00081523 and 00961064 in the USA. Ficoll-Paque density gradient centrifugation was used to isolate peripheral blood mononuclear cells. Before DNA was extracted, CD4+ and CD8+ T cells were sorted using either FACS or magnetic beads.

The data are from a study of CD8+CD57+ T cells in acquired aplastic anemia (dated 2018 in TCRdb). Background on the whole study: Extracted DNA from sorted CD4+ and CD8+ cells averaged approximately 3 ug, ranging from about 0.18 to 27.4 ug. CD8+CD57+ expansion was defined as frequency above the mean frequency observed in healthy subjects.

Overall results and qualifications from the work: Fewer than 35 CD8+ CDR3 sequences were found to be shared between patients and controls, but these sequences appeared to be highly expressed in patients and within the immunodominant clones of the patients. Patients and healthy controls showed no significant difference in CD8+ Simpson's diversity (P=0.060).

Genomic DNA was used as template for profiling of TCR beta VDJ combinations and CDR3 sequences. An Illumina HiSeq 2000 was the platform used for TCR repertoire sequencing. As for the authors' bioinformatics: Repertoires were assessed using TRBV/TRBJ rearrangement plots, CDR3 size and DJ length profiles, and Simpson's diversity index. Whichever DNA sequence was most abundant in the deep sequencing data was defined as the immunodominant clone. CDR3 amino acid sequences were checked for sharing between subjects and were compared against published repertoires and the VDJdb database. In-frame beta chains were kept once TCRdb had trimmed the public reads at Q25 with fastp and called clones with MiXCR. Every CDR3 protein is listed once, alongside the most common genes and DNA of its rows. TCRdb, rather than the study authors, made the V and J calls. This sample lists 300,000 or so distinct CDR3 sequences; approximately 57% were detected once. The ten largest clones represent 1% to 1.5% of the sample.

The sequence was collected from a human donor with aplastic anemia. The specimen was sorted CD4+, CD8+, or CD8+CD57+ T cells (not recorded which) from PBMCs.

The CDR3 region: CAASRGGPGSGRRETQYF. The DNA sequence reads TGTGCCGCCAGCAGAGGCGGGCCAGGGTCGGGCCGGAGAGAGACCCAGTACTTC. This receptor chain uses TRBV15 and TRBJ2-5, with a tentative D call of TRBD1 or TRBD2, each matching 5 bases. As encoded in the germline V gene (reference sequence), CDR1 is LNHNV while CDR2 is YYDKDF. Reading from cysteine to phenylalanine, the CDR3 counts 18 amino acids. Here the CDR3 DNA is all that survives: 54 bases in frame from base 1.